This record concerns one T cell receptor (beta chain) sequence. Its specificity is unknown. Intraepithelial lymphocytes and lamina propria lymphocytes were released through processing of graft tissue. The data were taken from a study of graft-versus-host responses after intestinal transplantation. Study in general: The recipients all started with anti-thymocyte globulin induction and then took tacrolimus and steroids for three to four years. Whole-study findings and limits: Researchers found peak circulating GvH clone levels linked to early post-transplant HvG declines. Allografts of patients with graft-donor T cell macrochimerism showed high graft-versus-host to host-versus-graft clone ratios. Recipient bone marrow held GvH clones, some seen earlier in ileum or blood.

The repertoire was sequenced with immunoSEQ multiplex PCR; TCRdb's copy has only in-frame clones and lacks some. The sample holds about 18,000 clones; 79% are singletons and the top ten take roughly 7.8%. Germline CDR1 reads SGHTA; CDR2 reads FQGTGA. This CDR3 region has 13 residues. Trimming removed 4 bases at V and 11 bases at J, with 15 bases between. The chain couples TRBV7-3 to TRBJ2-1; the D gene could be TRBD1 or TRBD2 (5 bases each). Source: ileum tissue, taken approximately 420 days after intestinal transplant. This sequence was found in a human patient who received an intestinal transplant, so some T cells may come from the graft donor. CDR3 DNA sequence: TGTGCCAGCAGCTCTAACGTGGGGGAGAAGCAGTTCTTC. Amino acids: CASSSNVGEKQFF.